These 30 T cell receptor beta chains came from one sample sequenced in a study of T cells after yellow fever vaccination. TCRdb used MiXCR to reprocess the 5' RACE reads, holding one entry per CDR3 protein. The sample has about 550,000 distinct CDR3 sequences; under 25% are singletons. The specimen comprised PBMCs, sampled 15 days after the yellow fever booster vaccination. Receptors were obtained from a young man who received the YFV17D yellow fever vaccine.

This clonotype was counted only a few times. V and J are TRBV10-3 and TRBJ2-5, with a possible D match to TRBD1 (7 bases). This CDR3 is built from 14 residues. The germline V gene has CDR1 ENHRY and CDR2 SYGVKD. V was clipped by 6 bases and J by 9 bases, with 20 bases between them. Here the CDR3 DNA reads TGTGCCATCAGGGAGGAGGGACAGCGCGGGGCCCAGTACTTC. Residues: CAIREEGQRGAQYF.

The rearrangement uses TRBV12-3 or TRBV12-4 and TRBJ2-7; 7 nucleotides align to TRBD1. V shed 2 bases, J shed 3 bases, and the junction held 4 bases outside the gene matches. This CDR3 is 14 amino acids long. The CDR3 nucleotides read TGTGCCAGCAGTTTATCGGGACAGAACTACGAGCAGTACTTC. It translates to CASSLSGQNYEQYF.

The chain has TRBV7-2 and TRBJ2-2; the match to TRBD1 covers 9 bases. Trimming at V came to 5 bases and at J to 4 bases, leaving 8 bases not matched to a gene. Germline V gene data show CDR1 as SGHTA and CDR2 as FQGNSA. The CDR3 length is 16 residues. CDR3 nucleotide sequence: TGTGCCAGCAGCCCGACAGGGGGTTTGGGCACCGGGGAGCTGTTTTTT. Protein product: CASSPTGGLGTGELFF. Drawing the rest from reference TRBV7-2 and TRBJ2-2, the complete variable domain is GAGVSQSPSNKVTEKGKDVELRCDPISGHTALYWYRQSLGQGLEFLIYFQGNSAPDKSGLPSDRFSAERTGGSVSTLTIQRTQQEDSAVYLCASSPTGGLGTGELFFGEGSRLTVL.

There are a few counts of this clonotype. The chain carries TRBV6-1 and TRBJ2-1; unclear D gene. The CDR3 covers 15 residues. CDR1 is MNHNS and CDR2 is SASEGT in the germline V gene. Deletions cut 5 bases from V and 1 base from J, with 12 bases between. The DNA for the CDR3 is TGTGCCAGCAGTCCTGACCCGGGTTCCTACAATGAGCAGTTCTTC. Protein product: CASSPDPGSYNEQFF.

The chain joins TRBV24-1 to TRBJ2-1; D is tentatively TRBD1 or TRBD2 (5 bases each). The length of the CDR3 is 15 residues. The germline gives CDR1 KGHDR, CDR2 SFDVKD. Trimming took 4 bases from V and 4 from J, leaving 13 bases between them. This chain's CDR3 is CATSDPRDGYNEQFF. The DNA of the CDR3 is TGTGCCACCAGTGACCCTCGGGACGGTTACAATGAGCAGTTCTTC.

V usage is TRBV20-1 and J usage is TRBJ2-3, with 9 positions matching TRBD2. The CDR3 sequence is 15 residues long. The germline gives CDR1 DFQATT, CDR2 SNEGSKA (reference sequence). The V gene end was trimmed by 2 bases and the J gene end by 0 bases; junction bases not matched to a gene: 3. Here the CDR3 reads CSARSTSGSTDTQYF. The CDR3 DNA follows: TGCAGTGCTAGATCGACTAGCGGAAGCACAGATACGCAGTATTTT.

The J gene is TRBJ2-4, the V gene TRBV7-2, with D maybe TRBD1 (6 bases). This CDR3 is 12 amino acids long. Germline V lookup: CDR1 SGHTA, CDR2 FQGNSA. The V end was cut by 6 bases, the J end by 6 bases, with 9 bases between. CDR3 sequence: CASSPGANIQYF. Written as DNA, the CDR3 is TGTGCCAGCAGTCCAGGGGCAAACATTCAGTACTTC.

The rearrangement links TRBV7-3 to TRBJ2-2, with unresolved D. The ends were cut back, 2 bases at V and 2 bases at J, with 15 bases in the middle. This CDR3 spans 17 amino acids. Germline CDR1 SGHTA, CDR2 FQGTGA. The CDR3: CASSLPPDGINTGELFF. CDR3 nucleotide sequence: TGTGCCAGCAGCTTACCCCCGGACGGTATTAACACCGGGGAGCTGTTTTTT.

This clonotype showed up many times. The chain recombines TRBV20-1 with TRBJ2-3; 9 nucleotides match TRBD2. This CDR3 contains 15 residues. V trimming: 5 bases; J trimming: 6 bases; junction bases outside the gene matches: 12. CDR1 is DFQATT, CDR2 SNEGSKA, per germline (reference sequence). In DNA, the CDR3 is TGCAGTGCTCTCAAGCCCGGGACTAGCAGCGATACGCAGTATTTT. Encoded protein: CSALKPGTSSDTQYF.

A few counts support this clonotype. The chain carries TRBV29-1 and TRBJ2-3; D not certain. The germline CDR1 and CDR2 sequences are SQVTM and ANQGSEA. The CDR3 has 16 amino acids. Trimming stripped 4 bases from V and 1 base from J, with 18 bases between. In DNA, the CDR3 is TGCAGCGTTGGATACTCAATGGACCCTCGCACAGATACGCAGTATTTT. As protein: CSVGYSMDPRTDTQYF.

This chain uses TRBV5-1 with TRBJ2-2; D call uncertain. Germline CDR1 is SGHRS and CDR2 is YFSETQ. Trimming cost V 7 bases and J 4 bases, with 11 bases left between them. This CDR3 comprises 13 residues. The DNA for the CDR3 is TGCGCCAGCGGGCGAGAGGTCACCGGGGAGCTGTTTTTT. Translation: CASGREVTGELFF. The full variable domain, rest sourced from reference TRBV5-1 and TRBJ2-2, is KAGVTQTPRYLIKTRGQQVTLSCSPISGHRSVSWYQQTPGQGLQFLFEYFSETQRNKGNFPGRFSGRQFSNSRSEMNVSTLELGDSALYLCASGREVTGELFFGEGSRLTVL.

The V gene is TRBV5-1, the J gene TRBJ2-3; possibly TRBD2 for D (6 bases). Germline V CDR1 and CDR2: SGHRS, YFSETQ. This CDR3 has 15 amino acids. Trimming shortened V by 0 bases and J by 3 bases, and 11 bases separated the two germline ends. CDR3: CASSLDGGVTDTQYF. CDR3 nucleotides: TGCGCCAGCAGCTTGGACGGGGGAGTAACAGATACGCAGTATTTT.

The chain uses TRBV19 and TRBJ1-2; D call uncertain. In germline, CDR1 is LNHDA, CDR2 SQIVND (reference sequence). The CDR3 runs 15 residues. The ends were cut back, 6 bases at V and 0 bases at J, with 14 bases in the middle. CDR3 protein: CASSVLTNANYGYTF. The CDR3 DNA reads TGTGCCAGTAGCGTACTGACGAATGCTAACTATGGCTACACCTTC.

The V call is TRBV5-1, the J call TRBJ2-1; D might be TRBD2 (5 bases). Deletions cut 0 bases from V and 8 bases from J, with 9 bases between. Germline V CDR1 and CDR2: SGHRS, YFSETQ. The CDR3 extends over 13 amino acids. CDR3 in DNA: TGCGCCAGCAGCTTGGGGAGGTGGGATGAGCAGTTCTTC. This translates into CASSLGRWDEQFF.

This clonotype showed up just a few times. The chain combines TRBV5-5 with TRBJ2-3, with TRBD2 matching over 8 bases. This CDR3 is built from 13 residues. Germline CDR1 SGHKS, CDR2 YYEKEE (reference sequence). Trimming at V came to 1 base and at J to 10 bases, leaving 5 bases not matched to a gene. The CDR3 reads CASSLSSGKAQYF. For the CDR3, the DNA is TGTGCCAGCAGCTTGAGTAGCGGGAAGGCGCAGTATTTT.

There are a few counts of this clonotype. The CDR3 nucleotides read TGCGCCAGCAGCTTTATCGGTTTGGGCGGGGAGCTGTTTTTT. This sequence encodes CASSFIGLGGELFF. V usage is TRBV5-1 and J usage is TRBJ2-2, with unresolved D. The germline gives CDR1 SGHRS, CDR2 YFSETQ. Trimming took 2 bases from V and 7 from J, leaving 12 bases between them. The CDR3 is 14 residues long.

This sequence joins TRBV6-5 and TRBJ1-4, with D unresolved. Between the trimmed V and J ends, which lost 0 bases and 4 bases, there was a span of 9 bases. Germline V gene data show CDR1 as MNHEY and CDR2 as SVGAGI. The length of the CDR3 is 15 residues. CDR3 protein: CASSYSTLYNEKLFF. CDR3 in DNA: TGTGCCAGCAGTTACTCGACACTCTATAATGAAAAACTGTTTTTT.

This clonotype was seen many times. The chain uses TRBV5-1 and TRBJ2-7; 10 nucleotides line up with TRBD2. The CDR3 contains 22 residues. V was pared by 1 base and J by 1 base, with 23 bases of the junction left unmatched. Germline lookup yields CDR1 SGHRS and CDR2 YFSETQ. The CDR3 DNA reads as TGCGCCAGCAGCTTGCTGACACCGATAAGGACCAGCGGGAGGGCCTCATCCTACGAGCAGTACTTC. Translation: CASSLLTPIRTSGRASSYEQYF. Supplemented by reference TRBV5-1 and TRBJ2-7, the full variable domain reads KAGVTQTPRYLIKTRGQQVTLSCSPISGHRSVSWYQQTPGQGLQFLFEYFSETQRNKGNFPGRFSGRQFSNSRSEMNVSTLELGDSALYLCASSLLTPIRTSGRASSYEQYFGPGTRLTVT.

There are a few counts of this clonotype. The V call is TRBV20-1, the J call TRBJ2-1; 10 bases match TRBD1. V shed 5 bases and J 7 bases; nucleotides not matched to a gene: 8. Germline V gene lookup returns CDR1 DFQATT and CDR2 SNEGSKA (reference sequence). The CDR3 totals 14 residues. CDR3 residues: CSASDRGIGNEQFF. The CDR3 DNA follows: TGCAGTGCTTCGGACAGGGGGATTGGGAATGAGCAGTTCTTC.

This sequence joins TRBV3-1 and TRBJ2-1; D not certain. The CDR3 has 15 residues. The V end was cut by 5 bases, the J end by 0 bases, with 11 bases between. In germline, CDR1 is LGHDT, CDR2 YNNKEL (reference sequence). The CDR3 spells CASSYEESSYNEQFF. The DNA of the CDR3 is TGTGCCAGCAGCTACGAGGAGAGCTCCTACAATGAGCAGTTCTTC.

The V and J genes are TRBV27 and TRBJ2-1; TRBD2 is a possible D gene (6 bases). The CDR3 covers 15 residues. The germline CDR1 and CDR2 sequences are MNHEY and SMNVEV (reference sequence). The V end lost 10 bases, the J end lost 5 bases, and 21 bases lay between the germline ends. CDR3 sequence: CATRGRDPSDNEQFF. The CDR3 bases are TGTGCCACCCGAGGGCGGGACCCGTCGGACAATGAGCAGTTCTTC.

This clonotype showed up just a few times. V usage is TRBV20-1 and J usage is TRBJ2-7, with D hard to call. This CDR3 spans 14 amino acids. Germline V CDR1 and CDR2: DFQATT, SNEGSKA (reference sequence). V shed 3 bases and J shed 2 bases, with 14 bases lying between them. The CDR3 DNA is TGCAGTGCTAGGATGGATAAGGGAACCTACGAGCAGTACTTC. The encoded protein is CSARMDKGTYEQYF.

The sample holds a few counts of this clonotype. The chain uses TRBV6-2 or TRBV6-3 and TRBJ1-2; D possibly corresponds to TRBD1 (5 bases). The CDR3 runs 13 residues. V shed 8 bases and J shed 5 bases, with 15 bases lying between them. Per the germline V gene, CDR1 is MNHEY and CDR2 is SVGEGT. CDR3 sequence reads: CASLKDKAYGYTF. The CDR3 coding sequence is TGTGCCAGCTTGAAGGACAAAGCGTATGGCTACACCTTC.

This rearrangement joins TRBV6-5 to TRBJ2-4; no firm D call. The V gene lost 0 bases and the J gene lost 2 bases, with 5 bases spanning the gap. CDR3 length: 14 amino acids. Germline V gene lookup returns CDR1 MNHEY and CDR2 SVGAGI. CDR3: CASSYSHTKNIQYF. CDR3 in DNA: TGTGCCAGCAGTTACTCCCATACCAAAAACATTCAGTACTTC.

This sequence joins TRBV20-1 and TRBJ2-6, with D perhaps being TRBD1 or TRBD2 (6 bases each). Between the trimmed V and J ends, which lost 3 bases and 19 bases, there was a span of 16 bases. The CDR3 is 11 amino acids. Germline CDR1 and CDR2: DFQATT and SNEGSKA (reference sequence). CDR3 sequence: CSARGGRGTTF. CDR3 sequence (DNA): TGCAGTGCTAGGGGGGGACGGGGGACAACTTTC.

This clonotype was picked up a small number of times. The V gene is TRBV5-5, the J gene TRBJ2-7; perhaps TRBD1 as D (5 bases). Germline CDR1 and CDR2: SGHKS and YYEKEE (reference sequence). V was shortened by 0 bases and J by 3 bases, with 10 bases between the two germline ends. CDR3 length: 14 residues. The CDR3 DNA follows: TGTGCCAGCAGCTTGGTTAGGGGTAACTACGAGCAGTACTTC. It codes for CASSLVRGNYEQYF.

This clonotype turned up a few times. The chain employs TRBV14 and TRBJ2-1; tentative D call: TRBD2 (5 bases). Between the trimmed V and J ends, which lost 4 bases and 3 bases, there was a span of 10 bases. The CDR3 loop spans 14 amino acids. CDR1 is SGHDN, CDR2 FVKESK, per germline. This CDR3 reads CASSRPAGYNEQFF. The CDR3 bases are TGTGCCAGCAGCCGCCCGGCGGGCTACAATGAGCAGTTCTTC.

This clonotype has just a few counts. The CDR3 is CSASSRNNYGYTF. The CDR3 nucleotides are TGCAGTGCGTCGTCCCGAAATAACTATGGCTACACCTTC. The rearrangement uses TRBV20-1 and TRBJ1-2; D is uncertain. Trimming removed 6 bases from V and 1 base from J, with 12 bases in between. CDR1 DFQATT and CDR2 SNEGSKA come from the germline V gene (reference sequence). The CDR3 length is 13 residues.

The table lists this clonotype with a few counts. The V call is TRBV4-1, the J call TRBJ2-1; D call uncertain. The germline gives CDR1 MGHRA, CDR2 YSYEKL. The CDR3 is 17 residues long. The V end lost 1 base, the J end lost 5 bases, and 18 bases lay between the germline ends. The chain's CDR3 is CASSQGGRVLRNNEQFF. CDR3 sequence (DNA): TGCGCCAGCAGCCAAGGTGGTCGGGTCCTTCGGAACAATGAGCAGTTCTTC.

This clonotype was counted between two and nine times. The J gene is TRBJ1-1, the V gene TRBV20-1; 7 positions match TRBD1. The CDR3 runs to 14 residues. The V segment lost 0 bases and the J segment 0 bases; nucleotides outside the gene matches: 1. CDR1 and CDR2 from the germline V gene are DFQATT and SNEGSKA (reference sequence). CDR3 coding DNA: TGCAGTGCTAGAGAGACAGGGTTGAACACTGAAGCTTTCTTT. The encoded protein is CSARETGLNTEAFF.